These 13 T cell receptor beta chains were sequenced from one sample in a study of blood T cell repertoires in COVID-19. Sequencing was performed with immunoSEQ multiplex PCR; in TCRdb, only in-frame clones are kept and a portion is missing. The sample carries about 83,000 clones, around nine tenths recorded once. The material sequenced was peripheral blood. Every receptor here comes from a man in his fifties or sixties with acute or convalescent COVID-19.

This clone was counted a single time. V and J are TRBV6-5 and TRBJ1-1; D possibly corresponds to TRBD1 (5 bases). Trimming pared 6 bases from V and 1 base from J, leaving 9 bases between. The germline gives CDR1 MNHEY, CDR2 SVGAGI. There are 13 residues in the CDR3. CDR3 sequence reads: CASRPRANTEAFF. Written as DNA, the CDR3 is TGTGCCAGCAGGCCCAGGGCGAACACTGAAGCTTTCTTT.

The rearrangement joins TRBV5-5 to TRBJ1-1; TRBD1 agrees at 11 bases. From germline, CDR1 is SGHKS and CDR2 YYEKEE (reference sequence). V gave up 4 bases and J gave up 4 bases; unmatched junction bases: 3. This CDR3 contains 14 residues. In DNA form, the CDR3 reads TGTGCCAGCAGCCGCGGGACAGGGGGCACTGAAGCTTTCTTT. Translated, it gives CASSRGTGGTEAFF.

As DNA, the CDR3 is TGTGCCTGGAGTGAGCACAGCAATCAGCCCCAGCATTTT. Translated, it gives CAWSEHSNQPQHF. This chain connects TRBV30 to TRBJ1-5; no clear D. V dropped 1 base and J dropped 1 base, with 5 bases sitting between them. Germline-derived CDR1 and CDR2 are GTSNPN and SVGIG (reference sequence). CDR3 length: 13 amino acids. Complete variable domain (other parts from reference TRBV30 and TRBJ1-5): SQTIHQWPATLVQPVGSPLSLECTVEGTSNPNLYWYRQAAGRGLQLLFYSVGIGQISSEVPQNLSASRPQDRQFILSSKKLLLSDSGFYLCAWSEHSNQPQHFGDGTRLSIL.

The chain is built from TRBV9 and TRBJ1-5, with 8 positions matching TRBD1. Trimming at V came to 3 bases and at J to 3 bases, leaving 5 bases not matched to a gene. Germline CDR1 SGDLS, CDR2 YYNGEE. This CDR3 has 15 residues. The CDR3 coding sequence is TGTGCCAGCAGCGCGTCGACAGGGGCCAATCAGCCCCAGCATTTT. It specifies CASSASTGANQPQHF. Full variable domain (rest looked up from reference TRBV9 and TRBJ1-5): DSGVTQTPKHLITATGQRVTLRCSPRSGDLSVYWYQQSLDQGLQFLIQYYNGEERAKGNILERFSAQQFPDLHSELNLSSLELGDSALYFCASSASTGANQPQHFGDGTRLSIL.

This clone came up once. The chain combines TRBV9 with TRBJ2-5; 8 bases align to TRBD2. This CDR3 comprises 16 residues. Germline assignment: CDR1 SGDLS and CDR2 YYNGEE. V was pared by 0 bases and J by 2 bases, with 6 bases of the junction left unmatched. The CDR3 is CASSVVSLAVQETQYF. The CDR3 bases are TGTGCCAGCAGCGTAGTGTCACTAGCGGTACAAGAGACCCAGTACTTC.

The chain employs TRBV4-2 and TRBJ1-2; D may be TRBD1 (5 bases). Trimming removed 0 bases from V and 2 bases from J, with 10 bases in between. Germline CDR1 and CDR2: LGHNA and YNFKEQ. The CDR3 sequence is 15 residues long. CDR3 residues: CASSQDRETNYGYTF. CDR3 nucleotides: TGTGCCAGCAGCCAAGACAGGGAAACCAACTATGGCTACACCTTC.

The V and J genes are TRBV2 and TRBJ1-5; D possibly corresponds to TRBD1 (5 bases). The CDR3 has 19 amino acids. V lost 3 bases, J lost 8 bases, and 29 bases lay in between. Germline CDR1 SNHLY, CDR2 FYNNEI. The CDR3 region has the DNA TGTGCCAGCAGTGACTCATCCTTACGGTCAGGGAGGGTAGTTGAGCCCCAGCATTTT. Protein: CASSDSSLRSGRVVEPQHF.

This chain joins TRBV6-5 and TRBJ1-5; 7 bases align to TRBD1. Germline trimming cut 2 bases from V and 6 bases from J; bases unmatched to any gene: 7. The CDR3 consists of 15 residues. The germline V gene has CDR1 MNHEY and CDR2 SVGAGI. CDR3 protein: CASSYKGAGGQPQHF. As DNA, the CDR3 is TGTGCCAGCAGTTACAAGGGGGCGGGCGGTCAGCCCCAGCATTTT.

The CDR3 spells CASSPKGGGLFEQYF. In DNA, the CDR3 is TGTGCCAGCAGCCCGAAGGGCGGGGGCCTTTTCGAGCAGTACTTC. The chain combines TRBV7-2 with TRBJ2-7; the D gene is possibly TRBD2 (7 bases). The germline V and J ends were trimmed by 5 bases and 6 bases, with 20 bases remaining between them. There are 15 residues in the CDR3. The germline V gene has CDR1 SGHTA and CDR2 FQGNSA.

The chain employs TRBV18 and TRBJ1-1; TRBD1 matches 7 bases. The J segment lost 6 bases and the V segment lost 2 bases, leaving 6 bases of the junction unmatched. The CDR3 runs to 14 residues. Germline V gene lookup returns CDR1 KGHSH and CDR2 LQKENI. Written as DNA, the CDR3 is TGTGCCAGCTCACCAGGAGGGGGCAGGGCTGAAGCTTTCTTT. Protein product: CASSPGGGRAEAFF.

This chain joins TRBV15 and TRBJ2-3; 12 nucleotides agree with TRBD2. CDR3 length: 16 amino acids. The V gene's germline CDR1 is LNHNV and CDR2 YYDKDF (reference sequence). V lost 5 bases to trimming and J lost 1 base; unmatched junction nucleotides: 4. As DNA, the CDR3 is TGTGCCACCAGCTTGTGGACTAGCGGGGGCACAGATACGCAGTATTTT. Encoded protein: CATSLWTSGGTDTQYF.

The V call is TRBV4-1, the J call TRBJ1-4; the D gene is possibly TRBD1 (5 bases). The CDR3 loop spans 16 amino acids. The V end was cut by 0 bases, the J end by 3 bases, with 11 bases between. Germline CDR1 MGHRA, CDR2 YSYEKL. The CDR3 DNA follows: TGCGCCAGCAGCCAAGAGGGGCGGCAGGCTAATGAAAAACTGTTTTTT. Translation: CASSQEGRQANEKLFF.

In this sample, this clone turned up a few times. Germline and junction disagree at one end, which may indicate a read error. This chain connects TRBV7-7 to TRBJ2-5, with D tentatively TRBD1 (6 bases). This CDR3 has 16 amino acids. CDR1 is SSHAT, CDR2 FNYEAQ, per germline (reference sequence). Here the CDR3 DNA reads TGTGCTAGCAGCTTAGGACGGACAGTGAGGGGAGAGACCCAGTACTTC. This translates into CASSLGRTVRGETQYF.